These 7 T cell receptor beta chains share one sample of origin, sequenced in a study of blood T cell repertoires in COVID-19. Using immunoSEQ multiplex PCR, the repertoire was profiled, and TCRdb retains in-frame clones only, with some absent. Found here are around 260,000 clones, roughly 84% of them singletons; the top ten hold 0.87%. The sample was peripheral blood. These receptors came from a human donor with COVID-19, enrolled during active disease. The donor label of this sample is uncertain.

This rearrangement joins TRBV9 to TRBJ1-2; 8 positions agree with TRBD1. This CDR3 contains 16 residues. The junction had 8 bases not matched to a gene; V was cut back by 3 bases and J by 1 base. Germline V gene sequence: CDR1 SGDLS, CDR2 YYNGEE. The CDR3: CASSATGGGSNYGYTF. The CDR3, as DNA: TGTGCCAGCAGCGCTACAGGGGGTGGTAGTAACTATGGCTACACCTTC.

The rearrangement uses TRBV28 and TRBJ1-2, with a weak D call TRBD1 (5 bases). The CDR3 has 14 amino acids. Germline V gene lookup returns CDR1 MDHEN and CDR2 SYDVKM. Trimming left V 7 bases short and J 5 bases short, with 17 bases between. The CDR3 DNA is TGTGCCAGCACCCCCCCGGGGGGATTATATGGCTACACCTTC. It yields the protein CASTPPGGLYGYTF.

The J gene is TRBJ2-2, the V gene TRBV11-2; no clear D. The CDR3 is 13 amino acids. V lost 3 bases, J lost 1 base, and 3 bases lay in between. Germline V lookup: CDR1 SGHAT, CDR2 FQNNGV. The CDR3 loop is CASSFQNTGELFF. The CDR3 DNA reads as TGTGCCAGCAGCTTCCAGAACACCGGGGAGCTGTTTTTT.

This clone was counted between two and nine times. The V gene is TRBV2, the J gene TRBJ2-5; no clear D gene. Trimming removed 4 bases at V and 5 bases at J, with 5 bases between. Germline CDR1 reads SNHLY; CDR2 reads FYNNEI. The CDR3 sequence is 11 residues long. CDR3 in DNA: TGTGCCAGCAGTGTTCGGGAGACCCAGTACTTC. Translation: CASSVRETQYF.

The count of this clone is one. The gene calls are TRBV10-2 and TRBJ2-2; 13 nucleotides agree with TRBD2. Germline-derived CDR1 and CDR2 are WSHSY and SAAADI. The CDR3 extends over 17 amino acids. V lost 6 bases, J lost 6 bases, and 10 bases stayed unmatched. CDR3 nucleotides: TGCGCCAGCAGCGCAACTAGCGGGAGGGCCGGGTCCGGGGAGCTGTTTTTT. Translation: CASSATSGRAGSGELFF.

V is TRBV28 and J is TRBJ1-4; 8 bases are shared with TRBD1. J lost 7 bases, V lost 5 bases, and 21 bases had no gene match. The CDR3 loop spans 19 amino acids. The germline V gene has CDR1 MDHEN and CDR2 SYDVKM. CDR3 DNA: TGTGCCAGCAGTCCCCTATTGAATATTGGGCAACAGGGGGGTGAAAAACTGTTTTTT. Protein product: CASSPLLNIGQQGGEKLFF. Combining the CDR3 with reference TRBV28 and TRBJ1-4 gives the whole variable domain DVKVTQSSRYLVKRTGEKVFLECVQDMDHENMFWYRQDPGLGLRLIYFSYDVKMKEKGDIPEGYSVSREKKERFSLILESASTNQTSMYLCASSPLLNIGQQGGEKLFFGSGTQLSVL.

V usage is TRBV27 and J usage is TRBJ2-5; D is ambiguous. Trimming stripped 1 base from V and 4 bases from J, with 10 bases between. The CDR3 has 14 residues. Germline CDR1 and CDR2: MNHEY and SMNVEV (reference sequence). The DNA for the CDR3 is TGTGCCAGCAGTTTATACGAAGAAGCAGAGACCCAGTACTTC. It translates to CASSLYEEAETQYF.